This T cell receptor (beta chain) comes out of a study of T cells in Graves' hyperthyroidism and ophthalmopathy (dated 2019 in TCRdb). With respect to the entire study: Peripheral blood samples were taken at initial diagnosis, before any treatment was given. To identify TCR V-J signatures that set the groups apart, the researchers used a discovery cohort of more than 95 patients, made up of under 45 with Graves' ophthalmopathy and around 58 with stable Graves' hyperthyroidism. Prospective prediction of ophthalmopathy was tested in an independent validation cohort consisting of roughly 19 hyperthyroidism patients and 17 patients who later progressed to ophthalmopathy. For training and testing, the 100 or so patients in the discovery cohort were randomly divided in a 7:3 ratio. In roughly six Graves' hyperthyroidism patients, the study also compared T-cell repertoires from thyroid tissue with T-cell repertoires from blood. After blood sampling, hyperthyroidism patients were treated with methimazole at a starting dose of 30 mg daily, and ophthalmopathy patients were treated with high-dose intravenous methylprednisolone. According to the paper, TCR Vbeta CDR3 sequencing was carried out on about 140 peripheral blood samples, which came from 40 to 45 ophthalmopathy, 75 to 80 hyperthyroidism and roughly 17 progressor patients.

Measured from the cysteine to the phenylalanine, the CDR3 is 15 residues long. Solely the CDR3 DNA is kept, with 45 bases framed from the first base. The trim is 8 bases for V and 0 bases for J, with a gap of 14 bases between the germline ends. The germline V gene specifies MDHEN as CDR1 and SYDVKM as CDR2. This clonotype was recorded many times. Its target antigen remains unknown. The record has no base qualities; no much larger clone is one base away. General study outcomes and caveats: A model built on a 13 V-J signature distinguished ophthalmopathy from stable hyperthyroidism, reaching around 90% sensitivity and 81.08% specificity in cross-validation and 80%/75% in testing. Sample size was not statistically predetermined, and blinding of investigators to group allocation was not performed. Blood samples also contained most of the expanded thyroid clonotypes (frequency above 0.001), which suggests that blood repertoires may reflect thyroid immune responses. During validation, the model predicted progression to ophthalmopathy a median of approximately 6 months ahead of onset, with more than 60% sensitivity and 72.22% specificity.

TCR beta CDR3 regions were amplified from RNA transcripts. The TCR CDR3 was subjected to a first round of RT-PCR using the HTBI primer set and the Qiagen OneStep RT-PCR kit. The libraries were constructed in a second round of multiplex PCR and then size-selected and purified. Sequencing of the libraries was done on an Illumina HiSeq2000 using paired-end 100 bp reads. In the original analysis: Raw data were processed with SOAPnuke, discarding reads with adapters, uncalled bases, mean Phred below 15, or no exact constant-primer or identifier match. High-quality paired reads were merged with COPE v1.2.5, and unique nucleotide sequences were defined as clonotypes. Clonotypes were aligned to IMGT TRBV, TRBD and TRBJ reference segments using MiTCR v1.1. The analysis included only V-J combinations with a frequency above 0.0001, which together covered approximately 99% of the repertoires. The TCS score was defined as F50 (clonal expansion) divided by E x V (chaos), with BLOSUM62-based TCRdist calculated between CDR3 peptides within each V-J. Welch's t-statistics and random forest reduced just over 500 V-J features to 10 to 15, which were used in a naive Bayes classifier (R e1071). The public reads were reanalyzed by TCRdb: fastp trimming at Q25, MiXCR alignment, in-frame beta chains only. For every CDR3 protein sequence, its rows merge into one entry that carries the most common genes and DNA. Clone size and V and J calls follow TCRdb, not the original study. For this sample there are roughly 660,000 distinct CDR3 sequences; 17% appear just once. The top ten hold roughly a sixth of the sample.

Graves' hyperthyroidism was defined as stable when no progression to ophthalmopathy occurred over 18 months of follow-up. Hyperthyroidism patients were newly diagnosed, had a disease duration of under 2 months, and were aged 18 to 65 years. The study excluded patients with uncontrolled infections, other autoimmune diseases, pregnancy or lactation. Diagnoses were established on the basis of clinical symptoms, serum thyroxine and TRAb, thyroid ultrasound, and orbital computed tomography. PBMCs were isolated from about 10 ml of fresh peripheral blood by Ficoll-Paque density gradient centrifugation. Total RNA was extracted with Trizol reagent, and quality was checked on an Agilent 2100 Bioanalyzer.

What was sequenced was blood. The chain uses TRBV28 and TRBJ1-5; matching of 5 bases hints at TRBD1 as the D gene. This receptor was obtained from a man aged 45-65 years with Graves' hyperthyroidism. The CDR3 has the sequence CASVGAVDSNQPQHF. The DNA is as follows: TGTGCCAGCGTTGGGGCCGTCGATAGCAATCAGCCCCAGCATTTT.